This T cell receptor (beta chain) was recorded in a study of naive and memory T cell subsets. Both TRBC1 and TRBC2 were covered by a beta constant-region primer of two equimolar oligonucleotides. TCRdb analysed the UMI-ligation and nested PCR reads with MiXCR anew, one entry per CDR3 protein. The sample contains tens of thousands of distinct CDR3 sequences, about an eighth of which appear only once. Points on this clonotype: Its specificity is not known. Germline is not matched at one junction end, which may reflect a read error.

CD4 T cells were positively selected, then CD8 T cells from the CD4-negative fraction. Four subsets defined by CD45RA and CD27 were sorted after CD3, CD4, CD8 and live/dead staining. Study-wide results and limits: Gini index rose across naive, CM, EM and EMRA in CD4 and CD8.

The germline CDR1 and CDR2 sequences are SGHTA and FQGNSA. This CDR3 region has 14 residues. The clonotype originates from a human donor in good health. Source material: effector memory CD4+ T cells from blood. The subset here: effector memory, CD45RA- CD27-. This chain uses TRBV7-2 with TRBJ1-1; 9 nucleotides match TRBD1. CDR3 bases: TGTGCCAGCAGCTTCGACGACCGCGGGACAGGGCTGGGGTTT. Translated: CASSFDDRGTGLGF. The full variable domain, rest sourced from reference TRBV7-2 and TRBJ1-1, is GAGVSQSPSNKVTEKGKDVELRCDPISGHTALYWYRQSLGQGLEFLIYFQGNSAPDKSGLPSDRFSAERTGGSVSTLTIQRTQQEDSAVYLCASSFDDRGTGLGFGQGTRLTVV.